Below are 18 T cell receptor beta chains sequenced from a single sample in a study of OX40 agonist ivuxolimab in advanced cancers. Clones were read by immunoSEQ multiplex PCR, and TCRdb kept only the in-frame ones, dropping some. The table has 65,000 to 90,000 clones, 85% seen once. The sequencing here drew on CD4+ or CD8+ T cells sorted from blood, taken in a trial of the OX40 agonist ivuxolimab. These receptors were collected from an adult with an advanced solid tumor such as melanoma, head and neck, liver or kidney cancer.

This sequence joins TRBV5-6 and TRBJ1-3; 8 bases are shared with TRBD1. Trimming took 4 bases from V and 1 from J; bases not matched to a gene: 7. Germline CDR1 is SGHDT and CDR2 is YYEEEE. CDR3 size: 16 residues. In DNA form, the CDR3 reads TGTGCCAGCAGCACCCGGACAGGGTCTTCTGGAAACACCATATATTTT. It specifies CASSTRTGSSGNTIYF.

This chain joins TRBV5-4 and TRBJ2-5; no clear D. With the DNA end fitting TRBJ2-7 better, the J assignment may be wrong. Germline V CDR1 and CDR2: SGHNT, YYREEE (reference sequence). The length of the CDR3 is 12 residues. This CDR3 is CASSLSGIEQYF. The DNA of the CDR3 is TGTGCCAGCAGCTTATCTGGGATCGAGCAGTACTTC.

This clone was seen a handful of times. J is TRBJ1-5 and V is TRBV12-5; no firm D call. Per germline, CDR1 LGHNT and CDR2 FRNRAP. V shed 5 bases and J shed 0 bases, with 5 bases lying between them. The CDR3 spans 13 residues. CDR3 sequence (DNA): TGTGCTAGTGGTGCAGATAGCAATCAGCCCCAGCATTTT. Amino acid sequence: CASGADSNQPQHF.

This chain's CDR3 is CASSGGLNYGYTF. CDR3 sequence (DNA): TGTGCCAGCAGTGGTGGGCTCAACTATGGCTACACCTTC. The chain links TRBV6-1 to TRBJ1-2, with D hard to call. The CDR3 consists of 13 residues. CDR1 and CDR2 from the germline V gene are MNHNS and SASEGT. Between the trimmed V and J ends, which lost 4 bases and 2 bases, there was a span of 8 bases.

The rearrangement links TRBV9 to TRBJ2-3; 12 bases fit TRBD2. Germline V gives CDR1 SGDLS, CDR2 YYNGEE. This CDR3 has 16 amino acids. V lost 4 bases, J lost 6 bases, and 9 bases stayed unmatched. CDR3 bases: TGTGCCAGCAGCCCATCCGGGACTAGCGGGTTGGATACGCAGTATTTT. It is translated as CASSPSGTSGLDTQYF.

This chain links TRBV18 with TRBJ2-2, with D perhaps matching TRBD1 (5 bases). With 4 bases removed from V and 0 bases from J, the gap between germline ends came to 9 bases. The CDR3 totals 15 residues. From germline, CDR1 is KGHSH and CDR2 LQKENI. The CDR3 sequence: CASSHDRPNTGELFF. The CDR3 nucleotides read TGTGCCAGCTCACACGACAGACCGAACACCGGGGAGCTGTTTTTT.

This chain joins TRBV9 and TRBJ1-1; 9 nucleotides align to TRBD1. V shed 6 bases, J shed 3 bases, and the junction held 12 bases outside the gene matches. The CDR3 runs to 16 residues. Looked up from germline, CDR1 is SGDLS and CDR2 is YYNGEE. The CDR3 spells CASTLGTGNMDTEAFF. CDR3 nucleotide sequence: TGTGCCAGCACCCTAGGGACAGGGAATATGGACACTGAAGCTTTCTTT.

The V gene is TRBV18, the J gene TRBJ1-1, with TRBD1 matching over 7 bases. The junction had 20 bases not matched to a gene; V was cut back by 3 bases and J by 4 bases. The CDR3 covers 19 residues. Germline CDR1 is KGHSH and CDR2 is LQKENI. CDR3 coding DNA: TGTGCCAGCTCACCGAACCCAGGGGGTAGCGTTGATTGGTCCACTGAAGCTTTCTTT. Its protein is CASSPNPGGSVDWSTEAFF.

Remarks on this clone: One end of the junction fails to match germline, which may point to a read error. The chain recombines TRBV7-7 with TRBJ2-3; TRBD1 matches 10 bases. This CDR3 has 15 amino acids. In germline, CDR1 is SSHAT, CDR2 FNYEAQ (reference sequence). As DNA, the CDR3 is TGTGCTAGCAGCTTAGGGGGGACAGGGGCAGATACGCAGTATTTT. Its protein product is CASSLGGTGADTQYF.

CDR3 protein: CASSSGGYNEQFF. The CDR3 nucleotides read TGTGCCAGTAGTAGCGGGGGCTACAATGAGCAGTTCTTC. The chain joins TRBV19 to TRBJ2-1; 7 bases align to TRBD2. Germline CDR1 reads LNHDA; CDR2 reads SQIVND (reference sequence). The J segment lost 3 bases and the V segment lost 4 bases, leaving 0 bases of the junction unmatched. The CDR3 is 13 amino acids.

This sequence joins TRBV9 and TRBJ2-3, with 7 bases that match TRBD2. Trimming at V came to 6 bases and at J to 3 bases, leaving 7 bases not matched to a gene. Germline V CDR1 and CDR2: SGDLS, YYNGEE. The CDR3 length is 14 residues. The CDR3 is CASTRAGVTDTQYF. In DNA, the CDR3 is TGTGCCAGCACCAGGGCGGGGGTGACAGATACGCAGTATTTT.

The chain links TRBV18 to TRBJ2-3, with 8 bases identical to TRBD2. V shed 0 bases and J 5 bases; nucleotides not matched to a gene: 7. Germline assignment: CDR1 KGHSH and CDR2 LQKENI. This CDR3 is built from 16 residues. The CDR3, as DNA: TGTGCCAGCTCACCACCCGCGGGGGGTGGATTAGATACGCAGTATTTT. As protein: CASSPPAGGGLDTQYF.

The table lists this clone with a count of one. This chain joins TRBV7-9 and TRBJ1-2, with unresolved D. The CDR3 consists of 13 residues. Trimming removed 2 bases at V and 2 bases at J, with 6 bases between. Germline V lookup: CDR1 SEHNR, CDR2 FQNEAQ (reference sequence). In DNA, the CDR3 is TGTGCCAGCAGCTTACACGGCAACTATGGCTACACCTTC. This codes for CASSLHGNYGYTF.

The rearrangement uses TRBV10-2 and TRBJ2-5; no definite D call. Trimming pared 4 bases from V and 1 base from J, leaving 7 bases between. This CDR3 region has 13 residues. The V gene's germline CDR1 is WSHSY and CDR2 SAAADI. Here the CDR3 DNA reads TGCGCCAGCAGTGGGGCAGGCCAAGAGACCCAGTACTTC. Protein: CASSGAGQETQYF.

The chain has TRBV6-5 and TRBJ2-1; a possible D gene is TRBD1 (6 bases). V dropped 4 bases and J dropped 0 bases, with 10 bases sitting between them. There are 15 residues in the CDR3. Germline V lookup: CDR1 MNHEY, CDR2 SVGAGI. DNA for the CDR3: TGTGCCAGCAGTTCCCGGACAGACTCCTACAATGAGCAGTTCTTC. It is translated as CASSSRTDSYNEQFF.

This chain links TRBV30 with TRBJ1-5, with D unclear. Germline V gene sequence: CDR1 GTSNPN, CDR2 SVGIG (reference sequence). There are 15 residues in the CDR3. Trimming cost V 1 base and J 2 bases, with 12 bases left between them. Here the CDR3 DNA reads TGTGCCTGGAGTGGTTTAACGGGAGGCAATCAGCCCCAGCATTTT. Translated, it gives CAWSGLTGGNQPQHF.

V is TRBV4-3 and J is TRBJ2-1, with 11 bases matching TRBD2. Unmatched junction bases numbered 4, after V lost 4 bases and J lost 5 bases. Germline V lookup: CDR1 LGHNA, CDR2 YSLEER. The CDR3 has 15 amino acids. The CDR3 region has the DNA TGCGCCAGCAGCCTTAGCGGGGGGGTCAACAATGAGCAGTTCTTC. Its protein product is CASSLSGGVNNEQFF.

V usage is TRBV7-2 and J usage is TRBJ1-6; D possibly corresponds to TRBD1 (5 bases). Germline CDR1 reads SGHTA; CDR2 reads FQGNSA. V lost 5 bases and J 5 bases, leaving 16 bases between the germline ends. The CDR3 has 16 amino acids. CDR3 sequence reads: CASSPLGPQNNSPLHF. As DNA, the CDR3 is TGTGCCAGCAGCCCCCTGGGGCCTCAGAATAATTCACCCCTCCACTTT.